This is a list of T cell receptor beta chains from one sample in a study of graft-versus-host responses after intestinal transplantation. Produced via immunoSEQ multiplex PCR; TCRdb's table is partial and in-frame only. Altogether tens of thousands of clones are present, 75% to 95% being singletons, with the ten largest covering over 0.08%. The antigens these receptors bind are not known. The source was unstimulated CD4+ T cells sorted from spleen or lymph node cells, collected before intestinal transplant. The receptor source for this set is a human donor who received an intestinal transplant. The CDR3 runs from the conserved cysteine through the conserved F or W. The D gene is left open where the match is weak. A row's size may be missing; if present it is once, few, many or a size class.

v_call	clone_size	d_call	cdr3_length	j_call	cdr3_nt	cdr3_aa
TRBV19	-	-	16	TRBJ1-1	TGTGCCAGTAGTATAGCGGCCCTGGGCTTGGGCACTGAAGCTTTCTTT	CASSIAALGLGTEAFF
TRBV6-5	-	TRBD1	15	TRBJ1-2	TGTGCCAGCAGTACGGACAGGGGGCTTTACTATGGCTACACCTTC	CASSTDRGLYYGYTF
TRBV19	-	-	18	TRBJ1-5	TGTGCCAGTAGTATATTGTCAAGCGGGACGGGACGTTTCAAGCCCCAGCATTTT	CASSILSSGTGRFKPQHF
TRBV4-1	-	TRBD1	13	TRBJ1-2	TGCGCCAGCAGTCGGACAGGCGCCTATGGCTACACCTTC	CASSRTGAYGYTF
TRBV5-1	-	-	14	TRBJ2-7	TGCGCCAGCAGCTCCACCAGGGGCACCTACGAGCAGTACTTC	CASSSTRGTYEQYF
TRBV5-6	-	-	13	TRBJ2-5	TGTGCCAGCAGCTTGACAAAACAAGAGACCCAGTACTTC	CASSLTKQETQYF
TRBV30	-	-	14	TRBJ1-6	TGTGCCTGGAGTGTATCAGGGAGGAATTCACCCCTCCACTTT	CAWSVSGRNSPLHF
TRBV2	-	TRBD2	15	TRBJ2-5	TGTGCCAGCAGTGAAGGGACTAGCAGTTTTGAGACCCAGTACTTC	CASSEGTSSFETQYF
TRBV19	-	-	15	TRBJ2-7	TGTGCCAGTAGTCCATACGGAGACCAGGGTTACGAGCAGTACTTC	CASSPYGDQGYEQYF
TRBV15	-	TRBD1	18	TRBJ1-3	TGTGCCACCAGCAGAGATCGACAGGGGGCACTTTCTGGAAACACCATATATTTT	CATSRDRQGALSGNTIYF
TRBV5-1	-	-	15	TRBJ1-2	TGCGCCAGCAGCGCCGGGGGGGGACGAAGCTATGGCTACACCTTC	CASSAGGGRSYGYTF
TRBV4-3	-	TRBD1	15	TRBJ2-7	TGCGCCAGCAGCCGGGGACAGGTCCCCCTCTACGAGCAGTACTTC	CASSRGQVPLYEQYF
TRBV27	-	-	17	TRBJ2-7	TGTGCCAGCAGTCCGAACTCGCCCGGGATCTGGGCCTACGAGCAGTACTTC	CASSPNSPGIWAYEQYF
TRBV30	-	-	13	TRBJ1-2	TGTGCCTGGAGTGATAGGGGGTGGTTTGGCTACACCTTC	CAWSDRGWFGYTF
TRBV11-1	-	TRBD2	15	TRBJ2-7	TGTGCCAGCAGCCCCTCTAGCGGGGGGGTATACGAGCAGTACTTC	CASSPSSGGVYEQYF
TRBV6-6	-	TRBD1	14	TRBJ1-2	TGTGCCAGCAGTTTCCGGGACAGGGACTATGGCTACACCTTC	CASSFRDRDYGYTF
TRBV30	-	TRBD2	17	TRBJ2-7	TGTGCCTGGAGTGTACGCGGTCTGACTAGCGGGTCCTACGAGCAGTACTTC	CAWSVRGLTSGSYEQYF
TRBV10-3	few	TRBD1	15	TRBJ1-5	TGTGCCATCAGTGCCACAGGGGATAGCAATCAGCCCCAGCATTTT	CAISATGDSNQPQHF
TRBV4-3	once	-	16	TRBJ2-3	TGCGCCAGCAGCCAAGATTACAGCCAGAGCACAGATACGCAGTATTTT	CASSQDYSQSTDTQYF
TRBV7-2	-	TRBD2	18	TRBJ2-7	TGTGCCAGCAGCTTAAGCTCTTTTCCGCGGGGGGCCTCCTACGAGCAGTACTTC	CASSLSSFPRGASYEQYF
TRBV7-9	-	-	14	TRBJ1-1	TGTGCCAGCAGCCGAGACCTAACAGGAACTGAAGCTTTCTTT	CASSRDLTGTEAFF
TRBV7-9	-	-	14	TRBJ2-1	TGTGCCAGCAGCTTAAGGGGCGCCTACAATGAGCAGTTCTTC	CASSLRGAYNEQFF
TRBV7-2	-	TRBD2	15	TRBJ2-1	TGTGCCAGCAGCCCCGGGACTAGCGGGGGGGGCGGCCAGTTCTTC	CASSPGTSGGGGQFF
TRBV27	-	-	16	TRBJ2-1	TGTGCCAGCAGCTTCGGACAGTTCCGCTCCTACAATGAGCAGTTCTTC	CASSFGQFRSYNEQFF
TRBV29-1	-	-	13	TRBJ2-3	TGCAGCGTTACTACCGGGACTGCTCACCACGGGTATTTT	CSVTTGTAHHGYF
TRBV5-1	-	TRBD1	14	TRBJ2-4	TGCGCCAGCAGCTCCCGACAGGGCCAAAACATTCAGTACTTC	CASSSRQGQNIQYF
TRBV7-2	-	-	12	TRBJ1-6	TGTGCCAGCAGCTTTCGGGGATCACCCCTCCACTTT	CASSFRGSPLHF
TRBV27	-	TRBD1	17	TRBJ1-1	TGTGCCAGCAGTCTAACCCGGGACAGCTATTTGAACACTGAAGCTTTCTTT	CASSLTRDSYLNTEAFF
TRBV7-7	few	TRBD1	14	TRBJ2-7	TGTGCCAGCAGCTTAGGACAGGGTGCCTACGAGCAGTACTTC	CASSLGQGAYEQYF
TRBV5-1	-	-	16	TRBJ2-7	TGCGCCAGCAGCTTGGTGGTTAGTGGGGCCGCCTACGAGCAGTACTTC	CASSLVVSGAAYEQYF
TRBV5-1	few	TRBD1	14	TRBJ1-1	TGCGCCAGCAGCCAGGGACAGAGGTACACTGAAGCTTTCTTT	CASSQGQRYTEAFF
TRBV5-1	-	TRBD2	12	TRBJ2-7	TGCGCCAGCAGCCCCGACGGGGGGGAGCAGTACTTC	CASSPDGGEQYF
TRBV18	-	-	14	TRBJ2-7	TGTGCCAGCTCACCACCGGTGGGCCGGGGCGAGCAGTACTTC	CASSPPVGRGEQYF
TRBV2	-	-	13	TRBJ2-1	TGTGCCAGCCTAAAATCGACCGGGAATGAGCAGTTCTTC	CASLKSTGNEQFF
TRBV2	-	TRBD1	15	TRBJ2-7	TGTGCCAGCAGGGAGGGACAGGCCTCCTCCTACGAGCAGTACTTC	CASREGQASSYEQYF
TRBV6-4	-	TRBD1	16	TRBJ1-1	TGTGCCAGCAGTGACCCCTTCAAGGGGGCGAGGACTGAAGCTTTCTTT	CASSDPFKGARTEAFF
TRBV6-5	-	TRBD1	16	TRBJ2-3	TGTGCCAGCAGTTACTCGTCGACAGGGGCGGCAGATACGCAGTATTTT	CASSYSSTGAADTQYF
TRBV30	once	TRBD1	13	TRBJ2-7	TGTGCCTGGGGGACACAGGGGGGCTACGAGCAGTACTTC	CAWGTQGGYEQYF
TRBV20-1	-	-	11	TRBJ1-2	TGCAGTGCTCCCCTAATCTATGGCTACACCTTC	CSAPLIYGYTF
TRBV11-3	-	TRBD1	15	TRBJ1-2	TGTGCCAGCAGCTTACTGGGACAGGGGGCTTATGGCTACACCTTC	CASSLLGQGAYGYTF
TRBV19	-	-	17	TRBJ2-3	TGTGCCAGTAGTATAGATCCACGAACTAGCAGCGGGGATACGCAGTATTTT	CASSIDPRTSSGDTQYF
TRBV6-5	-	TRBD1	14	TRBJ1-2	TGTGCCAGCAGTTACCAGACAGGGAACTATGGCTACACCTTC	CASSYQTGNYGYTF
TRBV6-5	-	TRBD1	15	TRBJ2-2	TGTGCCAGCAGAATGGACAGGGCGGGCACCGGGGAGCTGTTTTTT	CASRMDRAGTGELFF
TRBV7-2	-	-	17	TRBJ2-3	TGTGCCAGCAGCTTAGCACTACGACCCGTTAGCACAGATACGCAGTATTTT	CASSLALRPVSTDTQYF
TRBV5-1	-	-	13	TRBJ2-3	TGCGCCAGCAGCTGGCAGAACACAGATACGCAGTATTTT	CASSWQNTDTQYF
TRBV5-1	-	TRBD2	15	TRBJ2-5	TGCGCCAGCAGCCCGGGGAGGGGTTACGGAGAGACCCAGTACTTC	CASSPGRGYGETQYF
TRBV7-9	-	TRBD1	16	TRBJ2-2	TGTGCCAGCAGCTCTATCGACAGGGCCAGGACCGGGGAGCTGTTTTTT	CASSSIDRARTGELFF
TRBV25-1	-	-	17	TRBJ2-7	TGTGCCAGCAGCTCCCGAGGGTTGGCAGGGAGGACCTACGAGCAGTACTTC	CASSSRGLAGRTYEQYF
TRBV7-8	-	-	15	TRBJ1-3	TGTGCCAGCAGCCCGAGGGCAGTCTCTGGAAACACCATATATTTT	CASSPRAVSGNTIYF
TRBV21-1	-	-	15	TRBJ1-1	TGTGCCACCCTCAAACGTCCCAAGGGAGGGACTGAAGCTTTCTTT	CATLKRPKGGTEAFF
TRBV6-6	-	TRBD1	13	TRBJ1-2	TGTGCCAGCAGTTACGACAGGGGTTATGGCTACACCTTC	CASSYDRGYGYTF
TRBV27	-	TRBD1	13	TRBJ1-1	TGTGCCAGCAGATACAGGGGGAACACTGAAGCTTTCTTT	CASRYRGNTEAFF
TRBV13	-	-	15	TRBJ1-6	TGTGCCAGCAGCTACCGGACAGTGAGGGGTTCACCCCTCCACTTT	CASSYRTVRGSPLHF
TRBV18	-	TRBD1	13	TRBJ1-1	TGTGCCAGCTCGGGACAGGAGAACACTGAAGCTTTCTTT	CASSGQENTEAFF